This T cell receptor beta chain was observed in a study of T-cell reconstitution after alpha-beta-depleted transplantation in children (dated by TCRdb to 2015 to 2016). For context, the study as a whole: T-cell immune reconstitution after TCRalphabeta/CD19-depleted allogeneic hematopoietic cell transplantation in children was quantitatively tracked in the study by means of TCR repertoire profiling.

This clonotype was detected ten times or more. There is no known antigen for this receptor. The record has no base qualities; no much larger clone is one base away. Study-wide conclusions, independent of this receptor: The frequencies of hyperexpanded clones fell over the following months, and after one year, T-cell counts and TCRbeta diversity were mostly attributed to newly produced T cells. About two months after transplant, the apparently early recovery of alphabetaT-cell counts reportedly depended on just several hundred clones that had expanded rapidly and came from non-depleted graft cells. In some patients, high TCRbeta diversity at day 60 was attributed to recipient T cells and intrathymic progenitors that had survived conditioning.

The intended sense of this specimen's treatment or condition label: allogeneic hematopoietic cell transplantation with graft depleted of TCRalphabeta T cells and CD19 B cells. Transplant recipients were children who received TCRalphabeta/CD19-depleted allogeneic hematopoietic cell grafts. The receptor library was made with PCR. Sequencing took place on an Illumina HiSeq 2500. TCR library preparation used molecular barcoding, with unique molecular identifiers applied to normalize quantification of the TCRbeta repertoire. The raw public reads went through TCRdb reprocessing: fastp at Q25, MiXCR clone calling, in-frame beta chains kept. Duplicate CDR3 protein sequences are folded into a single record with the most common DNA and genes. The sample table lists about 580,000 distinct CDR3 sequences, roughly 23% of them with a count of one. 14% of the sample is in the top ten clones. The receptor was isolated from a boy under three years old who had a stem cell transplant for acute myeloid leukemia, so the T cells may come from the graft donor. The material was PBMCs, mostly from graft donor cells, obtained 360 days after TCRalphabeta/CD19-depleted stem cell transplant.

The CDR3 protein sequence reads: CASSHRPAGGLTDTQYF. The nucleotides read TGTGCCAGCAGCCACCGCCCAGCGGGGGGACTCACAGATACGCAGTATTTT. The chain was built from TRBV3-1 and TRBJ2-3; 9 bases in the junction line up with TRBD2. Based on the germline V gene (reference sequence), the CDR1 and CDR2 sequences are LGHDT and YNNKEL. V ends up 3 bases short and J 2 bases short, with an unmatched junction base count of 9. The CDR3 has 17 amino acids, counting the end cysteine and phenylalanine. Of all the DNA, just the CDR3 is kept, 51 bases in frame from base 1.